Shown below are 9 T cell receptor beta chains from a single sample sequenced in a study of regulatory T cells in long-lasting Graves disease (dated by TCRdb to 2020 to 2022). Interpreted using the paper, the time point label stands for: newly diagnosed GD, antithyroid drugs for less than 3 months. For both TCR sequencing and RNA sequencing, RNA was extracted from PBMCs in TRIzol. The library came from multiplex PCR. The sequencer listed for this sample is Illumina HiSeq 4000. TCR beta libraries were built with iRepertoire HTBI primers and Arm-PCR amplification of CDR3 regions. TCRdb applied fastp at Q25 and MiXCR to the public reads, then kept only in-frame beta chains. Identical CDR3 proteins give one entry, which carries the most common genes and DNA. Here the sample has roughly 380,000 distinct CDR3 sequences; about a sixth occur a single time. Together, the top ten hold roughly 20% of the sample.

This specimen was peripheral blood mononuclear cells (PBMCs), taken at new diagnosis, from a patient treated with antithyroid drugs. The receptor source for this set is a female donor with Graves disease.

This clonotype was detected a few times. V gene TRBV25-1 combines with J gene TRBJ1-6, with 10 bases that match TRBD1. The CDR3 extends over 18 amino acids. Losses at the gene ends were 4 bases for V and 2 bases for J; bases not matched to a gene: 8. Germline-derived CDR1 and CDR2 are MGHDK and SYGVNS. CDR3 amino acids: CASSGDRGTNPYNSPLHF. The CDR3 region has the DNA TGTGCCAGCAGTGGGGACAGGGGTACTAACCCCTATAATTCACCCCTCCACTTT.

A remark on this clonotype: A junction boundary mismatches the germline segment, possibly from a read error. The chain carries TRBV18 and TRBJ1-2; D is possibly TRBD1 (6 bases). There are 15 residues in the CDR3. Germline values: CDR1 KGHSH, CDR2 LQKENI. CDR3 loop: CASSPTVGGHYSYTF. In DNA, the CDR3 is TGTGCCAGCTCACCAACGGTCGGGGGACACTATAGCTACACCTTC.

This chain links TRBV7-3 with TRBJ2-1; 9 nucleotides align to TRBD2. Germline loops: CDR1 SGHTA, CDR2 FQGTGA. The CDR3 is made up of 16 amino acids. V was clipped by 0 bases and J by 10 bases; unmatched bases: 10. CDR3 sequence (DNA): TGTGCCAGCAGCTTAACGGCGTCTAGCGGGGTGGGGGAGCAGTTCTTC. Its protein is CASSLTASSGVGEQFF. Full variable domain (remainder filled in from reference TRBV7-3 and TRBJ2-1): GAGVSQTPSNKVTEKGKYVELRCDPISGHTALYWYRQSLGQGPEFLIYFQGTGAADDSGLPNDRFFAVRPEGSVSTLKIQRTERGDSAVYLCASSLTASSGVGEQFFGPGTRLTVL.

This clonotype appeared many times. This rearrangement joins TRBV11-1 to TRBJ1-1, with D unresolved. This CDR3 contains 14 residues. The germline V gene has CDR1 SGHAT and CDR2 FQDESV (reference sequence). Trimming left V 8 bases short and J 0 bases short, with 13 bases between. The CDR3 nucleotides read TGTGCCAGCGGCCAGTTTTCCTTGAACACTGAAGCTTTCTTT. Translation: CASGQFSLNTEAFF. Supplemented by reference TRBV11-1 and TRBJ1-1, the full variable domain reads EAEVAQSPRYKITEKSQAVAFWCDPISGHATLYWYRQILGQGPELLVQFQDESVVDDSQLPKDRFSAERLKGVDSTLKIQPAELGDSAMYLCASGQFSLNTEAFFGQGTRLTVV.

In this sample, this clonotype turned up many times. The gene calls are TRBV20-1 and TRBJ2-7; D could derive from TRBD1 or TRBD2 (6 bases each). This CDR3 has 16 residues. Looked up from germline, CDR1 is DFQATT and CDR2 is SNEGSKA (reference sequence). V dropped 1 base and J dropped 3 bases, with 19 bases sitting between them. In DNA, the CDR3 is TGCAGTGCTAGAGGGGCAGGGAGGAGGGGGATCTACGAGCAGTACTTC. This encodes CSARGAGRRGIYEQYF.

The J gene is TRBJ2-4, the V gene TRBV6-1, with a weak D call TRBD2 (6 bases). V was shortened by 6 bases and J by 2 bases, with 14 bases between the two germline ends. The CDR3 extends over 15 amino acids. Germline-derived CDR1 and CDR2 are MNHNS and SASEGT. CDR3 region: CASRGIAGSKNIQYF. The CDR3 DNA follows: TGTGCCAGCAGGGGGATCGCGGGATCCAAAAACATTCAGTACTTC.

The J gene is TRBJ2-7, the V gene TRBV13; the match to TRBD1 covers 7 bases. V was clipped by 5 bases and J by 2 bases; unmatched bases: 6. This CDR3 contains 14 residues. Germline V gives CDR1 PRHDT, CDR2 FYEKMQ (reference sequence). This CDR3 is CASSRDSRTYEQYF. The CDR3 coding sequence is TGTGCCAGCAGCAGGGACAGCCGAACCTACGAGCAGTACTTC.

This clonotype was recorded many times. The V call is TRBV24-1, the J call TRBJ2-7, with 12 bases aligning to TRBD1. Germline CDR1 reads KGHDR; CDR2 reads SFDVKD. The CDR3 runs 15 residues. V gave up 3 bases and J gave up 7 bases; unmatched junction bases: 6. In DNA form, the CDR3 reads TGTGCCACCAGTGATCCGGGACAGGGGGCAAGTGAGCAGTACTTC. Translated: CATSDPGQGASEQYF.

The sample holds one count of this clonotype. This chain uses TRBV18 with TRBJ1-2; tentative D call: TRBD1 (5 bases). The germline V and J ends were trimmed by 0 bases and 4 bases, with 9 bases remaining between them. Germline lookup yields CDR1 KGHSH and CDR2 LQKENI. This CDR3 contains 14 residues. CDR3 protein: CASSPPRTIYGYTF. CDR3 nucleotide sequence: TGTGCCAGCTCACCACCCAGGACAATCTATGGCTACACCTTC.